This is a list of T cell receptor beta chains from one sample in a study of control samples from healthy donors and cancer patients. TCRdb's table, derived via immunoSEQ multiplex PCR, lists solely in-frame clones and lacks some. The data contain approximately 180,000 clones, more than 90% of them singletons. The sample consisted of blood. Source of these receptors: a woman aged 40 to 50 in good health. Each CDR3 is given with its conserved first and last residue. D genes are given only for firm matches. For some rows the clone size is stated as once, few or many, or as a class when expanded; others skip it.

cdr3_aa: CASSSPQRSNYGYTF; cdr3_nt: TGTGCCAGCAGTTCCCCTCAACGGTCTAACTATGGCTACACCTTC; v_call: TRBV6-5; j_call: TRBJ1-2; clone_size: .; d_call: .
cdr3_aa: CASSLGRGGEQFF; cdr3_nt: TGTGCCAGCAGCTTGGGAAGGGGCGGGGAGCAGTTCTTC; v_call: TRBV5-6; j_call: TRBJ2-1; clone_size: .; d_call: .
cdr3_aa: CASRPSGEREQYF; cdr3_nt: TGTGCCAGCCGCCCTAGCGGGGAGCGCGAGCAGTACTTC; v_call: TRBV28; j_call: TRBJ2-7; clone_size: .; d_call: TRBD2
cdr3_aa: CASSLVPGPTEAFF; cdr3_nt: TGTGCCAGCAGTTTAGTCCCGGGGCCCACTGAAGCTTTCTTT; v_call: TRBV27; j_call: TRBJ1-1; clone_size: .; d_call: .
cdr3_aa: CSASNWRGWAVYAEAFF; cdr3_nt: TGCAGTGCTAGTAATTGGAGGGGGTGGGCAGTGTACGCTGAAGCTTTCTTT; v_call: TRBV20-1; j_call: TRBJ1-1; clone_size: .; d_call: .
cdr3_aa: CASRQGAVNEKLFF; cdr3_nt: TGTGCCAGCAGACAGGGGGCAGTGAATGAAAAACTGTTTTTT; v_call: TRBV2; j_call: TRBJ1-4; clone_size: .; d_call: TRBD1
cdr3_aa: CASSLDAETTDTQYF; cdr3_nt: TGTGCCAGCAGCTTAGATGCAGAGACCACAGATACGCAGTATTTT; v_call: TRBV11-3; j_call: TRBJ2-3; clone_size: .; d_call: .
cdr3_aa: CASSEDRVNYGYTF; cdr3_nt: TGTGCCAGCAGTGAAGATAGGGTTAACTATGGCTACACCTTC; v_call: TRBV2; j_call: TRBJ1-2; clone_size: .; d_call: .
cdr3_aa: CASSYSPEDTNEKLFF; cdr3_nt: TGTGCCAGCAGTTACTCGCCAGAGGATACTAATGAAAAACTGTTTTTT; v_call: TRBV6-6; j_call: TRBJ1-4; clone_size: once; d_call: .
cdr3_aa: CASSQEQVKNIQYF; cdr3_nt: TGTGCCAGCAGCCAAGAGCAGGTCAAAAACATTCAGTACTTC; v_call: TRBV3-1/TRBV3-2; j_call: TRBJ2-4; clone_size: .; d_call: .
cdr3_aa: CASSPPAGGGKWEVVNEQFF; cdr3_nt: TGTGCCAGCTCACCACCCGCCGGGGGGGGGAAATGGGAAGTCGTGAATGAGCAGTTCTTC; v_call: TRBV18; j_call: TRBJ2-1; clone_size: .; d_call: TRBD2
cdr3_aa: CASSPVGGPQHF; cdr3_nt: TGTGCCAGCAGCCCCGTTGGGGGGCCCCAGCATTTT; v_call: TRBV6-5; j_call: TRBJ1-5; clone_size: .; d_call: .
cdr3_aa: CASRDRENEKLFF; cdr3_nt: TGCGCCAGCAGAGACAGGGAAAATGAAAAACTGTTTTTT; v_call: TRBV5-1; j_call: TRBJ1-4; clone_size: .; d_call: TRBD1
cdr3_aa: CASSIRSSVETQYF; cdr3_nt: TGTGCCAGCAGCATTCGATCCTCGGTGGAGACCCAGTACTTC; v_call: TRBV9; j_call: TRBJ2-5; clone_size: .; d_call: .
cdr3_aa: CASSQDPSGGAFGEQFF; cdr3_nt: TGCGCCAGCAGCCAAGACCCCTCCGGGGGGGCCTTCGGTGAGCAGTTCTTC; v_call: TRBV4-1; j_call: TRBJ2-1; clone_size: .; d_call: TRBD2
cdr3_aa: CASSPQGVQHEKLFF; cdr3_nt: TGTGCCAGCTCACCACAGGGAGTACAGCATGAAAAACTGTTTTTT; v_call: TRBV18; j_call: TRBJ1-4; clone_size: few; d_call: .
cdr3_aa: CASDDSSTDTQYF; cdr3_nt: TGTGCCAGCGACGACAGTAGCACAGATACGCAGTATTTT; v_call: TRBV6-5; j_call: TRBJ2-3; clone_size: .; d_call: .
cdr3_aa: CAGDTRGVQDGYTF; cdr3_nt: TGTGCCGGAGACACTCGAGGGGTTCAGGATGGCTACACCTTC; v_call: TRBV19; j_call: TRBJ1-2; clone_size: .; d_call: .
cdr3_aa: CASSRTGEETQYF; cdr3_nt: TGTGCCAGCAGTCGGACAGGGGAAGAGACCCAGTACTTC; v_call: TRBV3-1/TRBV3-2; j_call: TRBJ2-5; clone_size: .; d_call: TRBD1
cdr3_aa: CASSQEVRHEAFF; cdr3_nt: TGCGCCAGCAGCCAAGAGGTTCGGCACGAAGCTTTCTTT; v_call: TRBV4-1; j_call: TRBJ1-1; clone_size: .; d_call: .
cdr3_aa: CASSYSRMNTEAFF; cdr3_nt: TGTGCCAGCAGTTACTCTAGGATGAACACTGAAGCTTTCTTT; v_call: TRBV6-5; j_call: TRBJ1-1; clone_size: .; d_call: .
cdr3_aa: CASSLGDRAGNEQFF; cdr3_nt: TGTGCCAGCAGCTTAGGCGACAGGGCAGGCAATGAGCAGTTCTTC; v_call: TRBV7-9; j_call: TRBJ2-1; clone_size: .; d_call: TRBD1
cdr3_aa: CAISLAGTGELFF; cdr3_nt: TGTGCCATCAGTCTAGCGGGCACCGGGGAGCTGTTTTTT; v_call: TRBV10-3; j_call: TRBJ2-2; clone_size: .; d_call: TRBD2
cdr3_aa: CASSLNPAGGLNEQFF; cdr3_nt: TGTGCCAGCAGCCTGAACCCAGCAGGGGGCTTAAATGAGCAGTTCTTC; v_call: TRBV7-9; j_call: TRBJ2-1; clone_size: .; d_call: TRBD1
cdr3_aa: CASSLTPHRASGGTFGESTGELFF; cdr3_nt: TGTGCCAGCAGCTTAACCCCCCACCGCGCTAGCGGGGGTACATTCGGCGAGAGCACCGGGGAGCTGTTTTTT; v_call: TRBV7-3; j_call: TRBJ2-2; clone_size: .; d_call: TRBD2
cdr3_aa: CASSEGPAGTDTQYF; cdr3_nt: TGTGCCAGCAGTGAAGGCCCGGCGGGCACGGATACGCAGTATTTT; v_call: TRBV6-1; j_call: TRBJ2-3; clone_size: .; d_call: .
cdr3_aa: CASSYSTGREKLFF; cdr3_nt: TGTGCCAGCAGCTACTCGACGGGTAGGGAAAAACTGTTTTTT; v_call: TRBV7-9; j_call: TRBJ1-4; clone_size: .; d_call: .
cdr3_aa: CASSLGESAEAFF; cdr3_nt: TGCGCCAGCAGCTTGGGTGAATCCGCTGAAGCTTTCTTT; v_call: TRBV5-1; j_call: TRBJ1-1; clone_size: .; d_call: .
cdr3_aa: CASSELVVRSQETQYF; cdr3_nt: TGTGCCAGCAGTGAGCTCGTGGTCAGAAGCCAAGAGACCCAGTACTTC; v_call: TRBV6-1; j_call: TRBJ2-5; clone_size: .; d_call: .
cdr3_aa: CASSPGTSSPYEQYF; cdr3_nt: TGTGCCAGCAGCCCTGGGACTAGCAGCCCCTACGAGCAGTACTTC; v_call: TRBV5-4; j_call: TRBJ2-7; clone_size: .; d_call: TRBD2
cdr3_aa: CASSERGSGETQYF; cdr3_nt: TGTGCCAGCAGCGAAAGGGGATCCGGGGAGACCCAGTACTTC; v_call: TRBV3-1/TRBV3-2; j_call: TRBJ2-5; clone_size: .; d_call: .
cdr3_aa: CASSFLAGTSTDTQYF; cdr3_nt: TGCGCCAGCAGCTTCCTAGCGGGGACTAGCACAGATACGCAGTATTTT; v_call: TRBV5-1; j_call: TRBJ2-3; clone_size: .; d_call: TRBD2
cdr3_aa: CSASPGTSRPDTQYF; cdr3_nt: TGCAGTGCTAGTCCCGGGACAAGTCGGCCAGATACGCAGTATTTT; v_call: TRBV20-1; j_call: TRBJ2-3; clone_size: .; d_call: .
cdr3_aa: CASSEYPPPETRTDTQYF; cdr3_nt: TGTGCCAGCAGTGAATATCCACCGCCAGAGACCAGGACAGATACGCAGTATTTT; v_call: TRBV25-1; j_call: TRBJ2-3; clone_size: .; d_call: .
cdr3_aa: CASSPSFMGTDTQYF; cdr3_nt: TGTGCCAGCAGCCCTTCTTTCATGGGCACAGATACGCAGTATTTT; v_call: TRBV11-2; j_call: TRBJ2-3; clone_size: .; d_call: .
cdr3_aa: CASSQDLAWQGVRFF; cdr3_nt: TGTGCCAGCAGCCAAGATCTTGCCTGGCAGGGGGTACGGTTCTTC; v_call: TRBV3-1/TRBV3-2; j_call: TRBJ2-1; clone_size: .; d_call: TRBD1
cdr3_aa: CASSPPWEGGYEQYF; cdr3_nt: TGTGCCAGCTCACCGCCGTGGGAAGGGGGCTACGAGCAGTACTTC; v_call: TRBV18; j_call: TRBJ2-7; clone_size: .; d_call: .
cdr3_aa: CASSYTGDTPSYEQYF; cdr3_nt: TGTGCCAGCAGTTACACAGGGGATACCCCCTCCTACGAGCAGTACTTC; v_call: TRBV7-2; j_call: TRBJ2-7; clone_size: few; d_call: TRBD1
cdr3_aa: CASRAWDAGELFF; cdr3_nt: TGTGCCAGTCGTGCCTGGGACGCCGGGGAGCTGTTTTTT; v_call: TRBV27; j_call: TRBJ2-2; clone_size: .; d_call: .